This T cell receptor beta chain was recorded in a study of blood T cell repertoires in COVID-19. Germline values: CDR1 SGHVS, CDR2 FQNEAQ. V shed 5 bases and J 5 bases; nucleotides not matched to a gene: 8. This CDR3 region has 14 residues. As originally analysed: Scientists estimated how many nucleated cells there were by amplifying reference gene primers. This table comes from immunoSEQ multiplex PCR, and its TCRdb copy is limited to in-frame clones, with some not included. V, J and clone size are those of that table, while D and trimming were read from the DNA. The table shows about 360,000 clones, with roughly 86% occurring only once.

The TCR was taken from a human donor in a cohort sampled during active COVID-19. The sequenced sample consisted of peripheral blood. The chain is built from TRBV7-8 and TRBJ1-1; 7 bases are shared with TRBD1. CDR3 residues: CASSPRQGRTEAFF. The CDR3 DNA reads TGTGCCAGCAGCCCCCGACAGGGCCGGACTGAAGCTTTCTTT.